This is a list of T cell receptor beta chains from one sample in a study of response to subunit inactivated influenza vaccine. MiXCR, run by TCRdb on the RT-PCR reads, gives a single entry per CDR3 protein. The data contain hundreds of thousands of distinct CDR3 sequences, around 25% of them seen just once; the ten biggest clones take up about 1.9%. This specimen was CD4+ T cells sorted from PBMCs, taken more than 4 days after vaccination. Receptor source: a man aged 45-65 years who received an inactivated influenza vaccine. CDR3s include the opening cysteine and the closing phenylalanine or tryptophan. The order of the fields is V gene, J gene, clone size, D gene, CDR3 DNA, CDR3 protein. D genes are given only for firm matches. Size is stated for part of the rows, as once, few or many counts, or as a class when the clone is expanded.

>TRBV12-3/TRBV12-4|TRBJ2-3|few|TRBD2
TGTGCCACCCGACTAGCGGGGGAGAATACGCAGTATTTT
CATRLAGENTQYF
>TRBV18|TRBJ2-5|few|.
TGTGCCAGCTCACCACCTCCTATTTCGCGAAGGGAACTTCCCCAGTACTTC
CASSPPPISRRELPQYF
>TRBV12-3/TRBV12-4|TRBJ2-5|.|TRBD1
TGTGCCAGCAGTAAGGCCGGGACAGAGGAGACCCAGTACTTC
CASSKAGTEETQYF
>TRBV6-1|TRBJ2-1|.|TRBD1
TGTGCCAGCAGGCTAAGACAGGGGTCCCCTCTCGAGCAGTTCTTC
CASRLRQGSPLEQFF
>TRBV5-4|TRBJ2-7|once|.
TGTGCCAGCAGCTCCTCCGGGACTGTGGCCTACGAGCAGTACTTC
CASSSSGTVAYEQYF
>TRBV12-3/TRBV12-4|TRBJ2-7|few|TRBD1
TGTGCCAGCAGTCCTGGACAGGGGCCTCCCTACGAGCAGTACTTC
CASSPGQGPPYEQYF
>TRBV18|TRBJ2-7|.|TRBD1
TGTGCCAGCTCAATACAGGGGACCTACGAGCAGTACTTC
CASSIQGTYEQYF
>TRBV11-2|TRBJ2-5|.|TRBD2
TGTGCCAGCAGCTTCCGACTAGCGGGGGACCAAGAGACCCAGTACTTC
CASSFRLAGDQETQYF
>TRBV28|TRBJ1-6|few|.
TGTGCCAGCACCCAGTGGAGTCCGCCCCTCCACTTT
CASTQWSPPLHF
>TRBV20-1|TRBJ1-6|.|TRBD1
TGCAGTGCTAGAGATCCCGGGACAGGGAGTAATTCACCCCTCCACTTT
CSARDPGTGSNSPLHF
>TRBV20-1|TRBJ2-1|few|TRBD2
TGCAGTGCTAGAGGACTAGCGGGCCGATACAATGAGCAGTTCTTC
CSARGLAGRYNEQFF
>TRBV12-3/TRBV12-4|TRBJ1-2|few|.
TGTGCCAGCAGTTGGGGGCAGAACGGCTACACCTTC
CASSWGQNGYTF
>TRBV7-2|TRBJ2-6|few|TRBD2
TGTGCTAGCAGCTTAGCGGGTACCTCTGGGGCCAACGTCCTGACTTTC
CASSLAGTSGANVLTF
>TRBV5-1|TRBJ2-7|.|TRBD1
TGCGCCAGCAGCTTGGATCAGACAGGGGTCGTCGGCGAGCAGTACTTC
CASSLDQTGVVGEQYF
>TRBV6-1|TRBJ2-1|.|TRBD2
TGTGCCAGCAGAACGGGGACTAGCGCGAGCTCCTACAATGAGCAGTTCTTC
CASRTGTSASSYNEQFF
>TRBV4-3|TRBJ2-3|few|.
TGCGCCAGCAGCCAAGATCGCGTTACGCAGTATTTT
CASSQDRVTQYF
>TRBV5-1|TRBJ2-1|.|TRBD1
TGCGCCAGCAGTCAAGACAGGGGGTTCGATGAGCAGTTCTTC
CASSQDRGFDEQFF
>TRBV6-2/TRBV6-3|TRBJ2-3|.|.
TGTGCCAGCAATCTGGACTTATGGGTAGATACGCAGTATTTT
CASNLDLWVDTQYF
>TRBV7-8|TRBJ2-1|.|.
TGTGCCAGCAGCCTGGGAGAGATTCCGTTCTTC
CASSLGEIPFF
>TRBV7-6|TRBJ2-1|.|.
TGTGCCAGCAGCTCCACCCCGGGCTACAATGAGCAGTTCTTC
CASSSTPGYNEQFF
>TRBV7-2|TRBJ2-3|.|.
TGTGCCAGCAGCCGCCTGGCTACCCCGGCTACGCAGTATTTT
CASSRLATPATQYF
>TRBV6-1|TRBJ1-6|few|TRBD1
TGTGCCAGCAGTCTAGACCCAGGGGACAGGCTTCTACATTCACCCCTCCACTTT
CASSLDPGDRLLHSPLHF
>TRBV7-2|TRBJ1-5|.|.
TGTGCCAGCAGCTTAGACCTAGCCAATCAGCCCCAGCATTTT
CASSLDLANQPQHF
>TRBV7-2|TRBJ2-7|.|.
TGTGCCAGCAGCTTAGACGGATCTGCCGCCGAGCAGTACTTC
CASSLDGSAAEQYF
>TRBV27|TRBJ2-7|few|.
TGTGCCAGCAGCTTACAAGTAGGGTTCTCCTACGAGCAGTACTTC
CASSLQVGFSYEQYF
>TRBV11-1|TRBJ2-3|few|.
TGTGCCAGCAGCCCTATGGCAGCTAGCACAGATACGCAGTATTTT
CASSPMAASTDTQYF
>TRBV15|TRBJ1-1|.|.
TGTGCCACCAGCGTAGACAGAACCTCTGGAAACACTGAAGCTTTCTTT
CATSVDRTSGNTEAFF
>TRBV6-2/TRBV6-3|TRBJ2-2|.|TRBD2
TGTGCCAGCAGAACCGGGAGGGCCGGGGAGCTGTTTTTT
CASRTGRAGELFF
>TRBV7-2|TRBJ1-1|few|TRBD1
TGTGCCAGCAGTGCCGGGACAGGGGCCGGGGGCACTGAAGCTTTCTTT
CASSAGTGAGGTEAFF
>TRBV20-1|TRBJ2-5|.|.
TGCAGTGCTAGAATAGCGGCCCAAGAGACCCAGTACTTC
CSARIAAQETQYF
>TRBV2|TRBJ2-7|.|.
TGTGCCAGCAGAGGGGACGTTCCCTACGAGCAGTACTTC
CASRGDVPYEQYF
>TRBV20-1|TRBJ2-5|.|TRBD2
TGCAGTGCTTCTCCGGGACTAGTTGTGGAGACCCAGTACTTC
CSASPGLVVETQYF
>TRBV20-1|TRBJ2-3|.|.
TGCAGTGCCCCGTGGGGGCGCCCCGCAGAAGATACGCAGTATTTT
CSAPWGRPAEDTQYF
>TRBV7-2|TRBJ2-7|.|.
TGTGCCAGCAGCTCTTACCGGGGCAGGGGCGAGCAGTACTTC
CASSSYRGRGEQYF
>TRBV4-3|TRBJ2-4|few|TRBD1
TGCGCCAGCAGCCAAGATCTGGGGACAGCTAAAAACATTCAGTACTTC
CASSQDLGTAKNIQYF
>TRBV4-3|TRBJ1-2|few|TRBD1
TGCGCCAGCAGCCAGGACAGGGAGCGGCAAGGCTACACCTTC
CASSQDRERQGYTF
>TRBV11-2|TRBJ2-5|.|TRBD1
TGTGCCAGCAGCTACCCTTCCGGAGGGACAGGGTCTCGAGAGACCCAGTACTTC
CASSYPSGGTGSRETQYF
>TRBV30|TRBJ2-2|.|TRBD1
TGTGCCTGGAGAGCAGGGGGCTCTACCACCGGGGAGCTGTTTTTT
CAWRAGGSTTGELFF